This T cell receptor beta chain was found in a study of tumor-infiltrating lymphocytes in primary liver carcinoma. Study-level information: Patients included men and women of 30 to 69 years. Samples returned roughly 3.5 to 7.13 million productive TCRbeta reads, a yield that was similar across tissue types.

Findings of the study overall: Overlap between tumor regions exceeded overlap of tumor with adjacent tissue or blood.

Scientists recovered RNA and DNA together from around 20-30 mg of unsorted bulk tissue. About this clonotype itself: Antigen unknown. This may be a read error: a much more frequent sequence differs by one nucleotide.

Priming with a constant-region primer yielded TCR beta cDNA from about 450 ng total RNA. Three rounds of nested multiplex PCR with slightly modified ARM-PCR produced TCR beta libraries. PCR rounds one and two used TRBV1-TRBV30 forward primers with a C-beta reverse primer for around 9 cycles each. TCRdb reprocessed the multiplex PCR reads via MiXCR and lists one record per CDR3 protein. The sample lists about 120,000 distinct CDR3 sequences; under 70% were seen once. Germline trimming cut 1 base from V and 4 bases from J; bases unmatched to any gene: 10. CDR1 and CDR2 from the germline V gene are LGHNA and YNFKEQ. The CDR3 runs to 17 residues.

The TCR comes from a woman aged 55-75 years with primary liver carcinoma and hepatitis B virus infection. Sample: tumor-adjacent normal liver tissue. The chain joins TRBV4-2 to TRBJ2-1, with 7 bases lining up with TRBD2. CDR3 amino acids: CASSQVGSEGGYNEQFF. The DNA of the CDR3 is TGTGCCAGCAGCCAAGTCGGATCAGAGGGAGGGTACAATGAGCAGTTCTTC.